This T cell receptor (beta chain) was captured in a study of CD8 T cells in ankylosing spondylitis. Overall study findings and caveats: Made up of under ten highly homologous variants, a TCR beta motif appeared characteristic of ankylosing spondylitis blood.

5'-RACE, quantitative and with molecular barcodes, yielded the TCR beta libraries. MiXCR, run by TCRdb on the 5' RACE reads, gives a single entry per CDR3 protein. Among under 950,000 distinct CDR3 sequences listed, about 20% were seen once. Trimming left V 5 bases short and J 5 bases short, with 13 bases between. The CDR3 totals 13 residues. Germline V gene sequence: CDR1 SGHTA, CDR2 FQGNSA. A remark on this clonotype: Its antigen remains unidentified.

Sequencing was done on a sample of blood, either unsorted or a sorted T cell fraction (not recorded which). The source of this sequence is a male donor with ankylosing spondylitis. The V gene is TRBV7-2, the J gene TRBJ2-7, with a possible D match to TRBD2 (5 bases). The DNA for the CDR3 is TGTGCCAGCAGCCGAGGGCTTACGGACGAGCAGTACTTC. Its protein is CASSRGLTDEQYF.